This T cell receptor (beta chain) is drawn from a study of T cell responses to AZD1222 COVID-19 vaccine. There are 15 residues in the CDR3. CDR1 is PRHDT and CDR2 is FYEKMQ in the germline V gene (reference sequence). J was trimmed by 1 base and V by 8 bases; bases with no gene match: 6. Whole-study results and caveats: Clonal diversity may have been underestimated in mostly white British donors.

Details on this clone: Its target is unknown.

The protocol was immunoSEQ multiplex PCR, while the TCRdb copy is restricted to in-frame clones and leaves out a portion. The table shows some 120,000 clones, with 75% to 95% occurring only once. The input for sequencing was peripheral blood, taken on day 0 of AZD1222 vaccination. This rearrangement joins TRBV13 to TRBJ2-5; 11 bases match TRBD2. The clonotype was recovered from an adult in good health. DNA of the CDR3: TGTGCCAGCGCTTCCGGGACTAGCGGCCAAGAGACCCAGTACTTC. Its protein is CASASGTSGQETQYF.